Each of the 28 T cell receptor beta chains below was sequenced from the same sample in a study of CD8 T cells in ankylosing spondylitis. MiXCR, applied by TCRdb to the 5' RACE reads, yields one record per CDR3 protein. The sample contains 36,000 or so distinct CDR3 sequences, around an eighth of which appear only once. Sequences were obtained from synovial fluid, either unsorted or a sorted T cell fraction (not recorded which). These receptors originate from a male donor with ankylosing spondylitis.

The chain couples TRBV27 to TRBJ2-7, with 9 bases matching TRBD2. The V and J ends lost 2 bases and 5 bases, in that order; junction bases with no gene match: 4. Germline V gives CDR1 MNHEY, CDR2 SMNVEV (reference sequence). This CDR3 is 14 amino acids long. The CDR3 sequence is CASSLAGGPDEQYF. The CDR3, as DNA: TGTGCCAGCAGTTTAGCGGGAGGGCCGGACGAGCAGTACTTC.

The table lists this clonotype with many counts. The chain is built from TRBV20-1 and TRBJ1-3, with 7 bases that match TRBD1. Germline trimming cut 2 bases from V and 1 base from J; bases unmatched to any gene: 5. Germline CDR1 reads DFQATT; CDR2 reads SNEGSKA (reference sequence). This CDR3 contains 15 residues. The CDR3 DNA reads TGCAGTGCTAGACGTGACAGGGAGTCTGGAAACACCATATATTTT. Its protein is CSARRDRESGNTIYF.

This clonotype was counted a few times. CDR3 region: CASSPGTGVNTEAFF. The CDR3 nucleotides are TGTGCCAGCAGCCCAGGGACAGGGGTAAACACTGAAGCTTTCTTT. The chain joins TRBV7-9 to TRBJ1-1; 10 nucleotides match TRBD1. Unmatched junction bases numbered 5, after V lost 5 bases and J lost 2 bases. The germline V gene has CDR1 SEHNR and CDR2 FQNEAQ (reference sequence). The CDR3 contains 15 residues.

This clonotype was picked up a small number of times. V usage is TRBV20-1 and J usage is TRBJ2-7; weak D call: TRBD1 (6 bases). V lost 0 bases and J 6 bases, leaving 18 bases between the germline ends. The CDR3 runs 15 residues. The germline V gene has CDR1 DFQATT and CDR2 SNEGSKA (reference sequence). This CDR3 reads CSARDLEGEASEQYF. The CDR3 DNA reads TGCAGTGCTAGAGATCTTGAGGGGGAAGCGTCCGAGCAGTACTTC.

This clonotype was found a few times. The chain is built from TRBV12-3 or TRBV12-4 and TRBJ2-5; 8 positions agree with TRBD2. The CDR3 totals 17 residues. Trimming took 1 base from V and 5 from J; bases not matched to a gene: 12. The CDR3: CASSLEGTSGGEETQYF. Written as DNA, the CDR3 is TGTGCCAGCAGTTTAGAGGGAACTAGCGGAGGAGAGGAGACCCAGTACTTC.

In its sample, this clonotype was seen a few times. The chain joins TRBV10-3 to TRBJ2-1; no clear D gene. Between the trimmed V and J ends, which lost 3 bases and 10 bases, there was a span of 13 bases. Germline CDR1 reads ENHRY; CDR2 reads SYGVKD. This CDR3 comprises 13 residues. The CDR3 is CAISDMVAGEQFF. In DNA, the CDR3 is TGTGCCATCAGTGATATGGTAGCTGGGGAGCAGTTCTTC.

The chain employs TRBV5-4 and TRBJ2-1; D perhaps matches TRBD2 (6 bases). The V end was cut by 5 bases, the J end by 3 bases, with 15 bases between. CDR3 length: 15 amino acids. From germline, CDR1 is SGHNT and CDR2 YYREEE (reference sequence). This CDR3 reads CASRPGRDCYNEQFF. CDR3 DNA sequence: TGTGCCAGCAGACCTGGGCGGGACTGCTACAATGAGCAGTTCTTC.

The chain has TRBV7-2 and TRBJ2-7; 9 bases are shared with TRBD1. This CDR3 region has 16 residues. V lost 4 bases and J lost 2; bases outside the gene matches: 9. CDR1 and CDR2 from the germline V gene are SGHTA and FQGNSA. CDR3 residues: CASSSWETGGTYEQYF. Written as DNA, the CDR3 is TGTGCCAGCAGCTCATGGGAGACAGGGGGGACCTACGAGCAGTACTTC.

The chain has TRBV7-9 and TRBJ2-3; D may be TRBD1 or TRBD2 (5 bases each). The CDR3 sequence is 15 residues long. Germline CDR1 is SEHNR and CDR2 is FQNEAQ (reference sequence). The ends were cut back, 4 bases at V and 0 bases at J, with 11 bases in the middle. The CDR3 region is CASSSRDLSTDTQYF. The CDR3 coding sequence is TGTGCCAGCAGCTCTCGGGACCTAAGCACAGATACGCAGTATTTT. The whole variable domain, remainder taken from reference TRBV7-9 and TRBJ2-3, is DTGVSQNPRHKITKRGQNVTFRCDPISEHNRLYWYRQTLGQGPEFLTYFQNEAQLEKSRLLSDRFSAERPKGSFSTLEIQRTEQGDSAMYLCASSSRDLSTDTQYFGPGTRLTVL.

The rearrangement links TRBV25-1 to TRBJ2-1; D is unresolved. Trimming stripped 3 bases from V and 0 bases from J, with 6 bases between. CDR1 MGHDK and CDR2 SYGVNS come from the germline V gene. This CDR3 spans 14 amino acids. The CDR3 sequence: CASSDLGSYNEQFF. The CDR3 DNA sequence: TGTGCCAGCAGTGACTTGGGCTCCTACAATGAGCAGTTCTTC.

The gene calls are TRBV7-9 and TRBJ2-6; possibly TRBD1 for D (5 bases). Germline CDR1 is SEHNR and CDR2 is FQNEAQ (reference sequence). V shed 7 bases and J shed 0 bases, with 10 bases lying between them. This CDR3 has 15 residues. In nucleotides, the CDR3 is TGTGCCAGCAACTTGACAGTCTCTGGGGCCAACGTCCTGACTTTC. It yields the protein CASNLTVSGANVLTF. Supplemented by reference TRBV7-9 and TRBJ2-6, the full variable domain reads DTGVSQNPRHKITKRGQNVTFRCDPISEHNRLYWYRQTLGQGPEFLTYFQNEAQLEKSRLLSDRFSAERPKGSFSTLEIQRTEQGDSAMYLCASNLTVSGANVLTFGAGSRLTVL.

The chain is built from TRBV20-1 and TRBJ2-3, with D perhaps TRBD2 (6 bases). V shed 5 bases and J shed 5 bases, with 23 bases lying between them. The CDR3 loop spans 16 amino acids. Germline V gene lookup returns CDR1 DFQATT and CDR2 SNEGSKA (reference sequence). The CDR3 protein is CSAHLKDPTGGDTQYF. The CDR3 region has the DNA TGCAGTGCTCATCTCAAGGACCCAACCGGGGGAGATACGCAGTATTTT.

The chain employs TRBV27 and TRBJ1-5; D remains unclear. This CDR3 is built from 12 residues. The V end was cut by 6 bases, the J end by 3 bases, with 6 bases between. Per germline, CDR1 MNHEY and CDR2 SMNVEV (reference sequence). This CDR3 reads CASRGFNQPQHF. The CDR3 DNA is TGTGCCAGCAGGGGATTCAATCAGCCCCAGCATTTT.

This clonotype was seen more than once but under ten times. In DNA form, the CDR3 reads TGCGCCAGCAGAGGAGGACTAGCGGACTCCTACGAGCAGTACTTC. As protein: CASRGGLADSYEQYF. The chain couples TRBV10-2 to TRBJ2-7; 10 positions match TRBD2. Trimming took 6 bases from V and 0 from J; bases not matched to a gene: 5. Germline V gene data show CDR1 as WSHSY and CDR2 as SAAADI. The CDR3 consists of 15 residues.

The J gene is TRBJ1-1, the V gene TRBV5-1, with no clear D. The germline V gene has CDR1 SGHRS and CDR2 YFSETQ. V was pared by 2 bases and J by 1 base, with 15 bases between. This CDR3 is 16 amino acids long. The CDR3 DNA reads TGCGCCAGCAGCTTATCTTCGGGAGATACGAACACTGAAGCTTTCTTT. It encodes CASSLSSGDTNTEAFF.

The genes are TRBV6-4 and TRBJ2-3; D assignment may be TRBD1 or TRBD2 (7 bases each). The CDR3 totals 15 residues. The germline V gene has CDR1 MRHNA and CDR2 SNTAGT. Trimming took 6 bases from V and 5 from J, leaving 18 bases between them. The CDR3 DNA reads as TGTGCCAGCAGCGGACAGGCGGGAGTTTTAGATACGCAGTATTTT. Its protein is CASSGQAGVLDTQYF.

Comment on this clonotype: A much larger clone lies one base from this, so it may be a read error. The gene calls are TRBV3-1 and TRBJ2-2; no reliable D call. The V end lost 11 bases, the J end lost 0 bases, and 16 bases lay between the germline ends. Germline V lookup: CDR1 LGHDT, CDR2 YNNKEL (reference sequence). The CDR3 sequence is 15 residues long. CDR3 loop: CASCRTLPNTGELFF. The CDR3 DNA sequence: TGTGCCTCCTGCCGGACCCTTCCGAACACCGGGGAGCTGTTTTTT.

The rearrangement uses TRBV7-2 and TRBJ1-1; a possible D gene is TRBD1 (5 bases). This CDR3 contains 15 residues. Trimming cost V 5 bases and J 0 bases, with 13 bases left between them. CDR1 is SGHTA and CDR2 is FQGNSA in the germline V gene. CDR3 sequence (DNA): TGTGCCAGCAGCCCCCGACAGACGATGAACACTGAAGCTTTCTTT. Translation: CASSPRQTMNTEAFF.

This clonotype has just a few counts. The gene calls are TRBV4-3 and TRBJ2-7; tentatively, D is TRBD1 (6 bases). Trimming left V 0 bases short and J 1 base short, with 10 bases between. Germline V gene data show CDR1 as LGHNA and CDR2 as YSLEER. CDR3 length: 15 residues. CDR3 DNA sequence: TGCGCCAGCAGCCAAGATCAGGGGCCGTCCTACGAGCAGTACTTC. Encoded protein: CASSQDQGPSYEQYF.

This clonotype was detected ten times or more. The genes are TRBV7-9 and TRBJ1-1; D gene uncertain. V lost 1 base and J 8 bases, leaving 14 bases between the germline ends. The CDR3 is 14 residues long. Germline V gene data show CDR1 as SEHNR and CDR2 as FQNEAQ (reference sequence). In DNA, the CDR3 is TGTGCCAGCAGCTTAGGGCGACCGCTCGGGGAAGCTTTCTTT. Amino acid sequence: CASSLGRPLGEAFF.

The chain recombines TRBV5-6 with TRBJ2-5; D remains ambiguous. The V gene's germline CDR1 is SGHDT and CDR2 YYEEEE. The CDR3 loop spans 13 amino acids. Trimming left V 5 bases short and J 1 base short, with 9 bases between. CDR3 sequence (DNA): TGTGCCAGCAGATCCCACGGCCAAGAGACCCAGTACTTC. Translation: CASRSHGQETQYF.

V and J are TRBV9 and TRBJ2-7; TRBD1 matches at 10 bases. CDR1 and CDR2 (germline): SGDLS, YYNGEE. The CDR3 has 15 residues. Unmatched junction bases numbered 6, after V lost 4 bases and J lost 2 bases. CDR3 sequence: CASSPGTGDPYEQYF. CDR3 bases: TGTGCCAGCAGCCCCGGGACAGGGGACCCCTACGAGCAGTACTTC.

This clonotype was observed at least ten times. Here the CDR3 reads CASSPDSAQPQHF. CDR3 DNA sequence: TGTGCCAGCAGCCCGGACAGCGCTCAGCCCCAGCATTTT. V usage is TRBV3-1 and J usage is TRBJ1-5, with D maybe TRBD1 (6 bases). CDR3 length: 13 amino acids. Trimming removed 4 bases from V and 6 bases from J, with 10 bases in between. Germline V gives CDR1 LGHDT, CDR2 YNNKEL (reference sequence).

V gene TRBV6-2 or TRBV6-3 combines with J gene TRBJ2-7; 8 nucleotides align to TRBD1. The V gene end was trimmed by 2 bases and the J gene end by 3 bases; junction bases not matched to a gene: 6. This CDR3 is built from 15 residues. Germline CDR1 reads MNHEY; CDR2 reads SVGEGT. In DNA form, the CDR3 reads TGTGCCAGCAGTTACGCCGGGACAGGCGTCTACGAGCAGTACTTC. This translates into CASSYAGTGVYEQYF.

The CDR3 DNA reads TGTGCCAGCAGAGGGACGAAAGAGACCCAGTACTTC. It specifies CASRGTKETQYF. The chain uses TRBV2 and TRBJ2-5, with D possibly called TRBD1 or TRBD2 (5 bases each). V lost 6 bases to trimming and J lost 3 bases, with 8 bases between them. This CDR3 is built from 12 residues. Germline CDR1 SNHLY, CDR2 FYNNEI.

This clonotype was detected a few times. The chain couples TRBV6-2 or TRBV6-3 to TRBJ2-3; 7 bases match TRBD2. Looked up from germline, CDR1 is MNHEY and CDR2 is SVGEGT. The CDR3 extends over 15 amino acids. Losses at the gene ends were 6 bases for V and 2 bases for J; bases not matched to a gene: 8. The CDR3 loop reads CASSSLAEITDTQYF. CDR3 in DNA: TGTGCCAGCAGCTCGCTAGCGGAGATCACAGATACGCAGTATTTT.

The V and J genes are TRBV20-1 and TRBJ1-6; unclear D gene. V lost 0 bases and J lost 0, with 6 bases in between. The V gene's germline CDR1 is DFQATT and CDR2 SNEGSKA (reference sequence). The CDR3 is 15 amino acids. Here the CDR3 reads CSARESYSYNSPLHF. CDR3 in DNA: TGCAGTGCTAGAGAGAGTTACTCCTATAATTCACCCCTCCACTTT.

This clonotype was detected only a few times. The chain uses TRBV27 and TRBJ2-7; 7 nucleotides match TRBD1. J lost 3 bases, V lost 4 bases, and 9 bases had no gene match. The CDR3 sequence is 15 residues long. CDR1 is MNHEY, CDR2 SMNVEV, per germline (reference sequence). The CDR3 is CASSWVGTEGYEQYF. In DNA, the CDR3 is TGTGCCAGCAGTTGGGTCGGGACAGAGGGCTACGAGCAGTACTTC.